This TCR beta chain was retrieved from a study of early T cells in non-severe SARS-CoV-2 infection. Whole-study context: Chains were unpaired, as sequencing was done on bulk RNA from unsorted whole blood.

With respect to this clonotype: Being one base from a much bigger clone, this may be a read error.

CDR1 and CDR2 (germline): SGHTA, FQGTGA. CDR3 length: 15 amino acids. Researchers tagged individual cDNA molecules with unique molecular identifiers. A single record per CDR3 protein comes from TCRdb applying MiXCR to the 5' RACE reads. This sample has about 58,000 distinct CDR3 sequences, with under 15% found just once. Sequencing was done on a sample of whole blood. This sequence originates from an adult who was a healthcare worker with PCR-confirmed SARS-CoV-2 infection or an uninfected control (not recorded which). This chain connects TRBV7-3 to TRBJ2-3; 11 bases are a match to TRBD2. The CDR3 sequence is CASSQIAGGTDTQNF. The CDR3 DNA reads TGTGCCAGCAGCCAGATAGCGGGAGGGACAGATACGCAGAATTTT. The full variable domain, in which reference TRBV7-3 and TRBJ2-3 provide the parts outside the CDR3, is GAGVSQTPSNKVTEKGKYVELRCDPISGHTALYWYRQSLGQGPEFLIYFQGTGAADDSGLPNDRFFAVRPEGSVSTLKIQRTERGDSAVYLCASSQIAGGTDTQNFGPGTRLTVL.